This T cell receptor (beta chain) stems from a study of identical twins. Study-wide points: Conclusions relied on cross-sectional statistical analysis, not following the same donors. Out-of-frame beta chain sequences displayed weaker excess sharing between twins. Model-predicted out-of-frame TCR alpha sharing fell below observed values in monozygotic twins. Fewer insertions characterized abundant cord blood beta clonotypes, whereas memory repertoires showed none.

Regarding this clonotype: Its antigen is as yet unknown.

TCRdb recomputed calls from the 5' RACE reads with MiXCR, one row per CDR3 protein. The repertoire holds more than 200,000 distinct CDR3 sequences, with roughly 10% as singletons. The CDR3 sequence is 13 residues long. V lost 6 bases, J lost 6 bases, and 18 bases lay in between. Germline CDR1 and CDR2: GTSNPN and SVGIG (reference sequence). This TCR derives from a woman younger than 30 in good health. The chain uses TRBV30 and TRBJ2-7, with a possible D match to TRBD2 (6 bases). Sequenced: memory (CD45RO+) T cells sorted from blood. As DNA, the CDR3 is TGTGCCTGTAGCAGCGCCATGGGGGGCGAGCAGTACTTC. Its protein is CACSSAMGGEQYF.